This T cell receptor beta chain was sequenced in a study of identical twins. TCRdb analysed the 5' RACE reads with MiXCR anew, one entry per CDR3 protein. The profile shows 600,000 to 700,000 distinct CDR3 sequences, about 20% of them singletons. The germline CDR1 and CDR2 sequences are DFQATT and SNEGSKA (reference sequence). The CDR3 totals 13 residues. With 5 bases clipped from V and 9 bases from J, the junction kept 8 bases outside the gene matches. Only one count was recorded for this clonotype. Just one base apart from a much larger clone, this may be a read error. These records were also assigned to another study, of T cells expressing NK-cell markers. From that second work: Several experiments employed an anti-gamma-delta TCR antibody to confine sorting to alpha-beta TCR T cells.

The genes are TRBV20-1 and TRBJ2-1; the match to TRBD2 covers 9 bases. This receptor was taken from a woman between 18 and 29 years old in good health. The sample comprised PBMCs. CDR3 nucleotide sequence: TGCAGTGCTTGGACTAGCGCCGGTGGTGAGCAGTTCTTC. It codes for CSAWTSAGGEQFF.